This T cell receptor beta chain was identified during a study of blood T cell repertoires in COVID-19 (dated by TCRdb to 2020 to 2021). Looking at the study overall: Collaborator samples came from the United States, Italy and Spain and covered acute and convalescent phases of COVID-19. Where HLA class I and class II types were available, the types were taken from metadata supplied by the sample provider, not from assay-based typing. The samples were drawn from the first 160 participants of the ongoing ImmuneRACE study and from some 1,300 subjects provided by 6 global collaborators. Deeply sampled blood TCRbeta repertoires from subjects exposed to, actively infected with, or recovered from COVID-19 were included in the dataset. The sample metadata nearly always contained a de-identified subject ID, COVID-19 status, age in years and sex. The repertoires were released in a freely available public database meant as a resource for research on the immune response to SARS-CoV-2. The material from the prospective study consisted of cDNA or gDNA derived from T cells, B-cell-depleted T cells, or PBMCs. Results and caveats for the whole study, not just this receptor: The quantity of clinical and demographic metadata differed by source and by participant and was supplied without curation.

Enrolling through a virtual design, the prospective study's participants ranged in age from roughly 18 to 100 years and lived across 24 United States geographic areas. In the prospective study, participants were assigned to cohorts based on the clinical history participants reported in a screening survey and a study questionnaire. Recovered participants in ImmuneRACE Cohort 3 were defined by two consecutive negative NP/OP PCR tests, clearance by a healthcare professional, or resolution of symptoms. Each participant in the prospective study had whole blood, serum and a nasopharyngeal or oropharyngeal swab collected by mobile phlebotomists. Over a roughly 2-month period, participants in the prospective study had the option of providing additional blood draws and questionnaires. Prospective study blood samples were shipped either frozen or at room temperature before DNA extraction. TCRbeta CDR3 regions were amplified from genomic DNA by means of the immunoSEQ Assay, a bias-controlled multiplex PCR. In the original analysis: Within the assay, amplification of reference gene primers was used to estimate how many nucleated cells each sample contained. To quantify the absolute abundance of each unique TCRbeta CDR3 rearrangement, sequence reads were collapsed and filtered. Productive Simpson clonality was computed per sample as the square root of Simpson's diversity index over productive rearrangements. The table comes from immuneACCESS by way of TCRdb, which keeps in-frame sequences with V and J called. Part of the clones is missing from these tables; in studies checked, under half for an unresolved V gene and the rest for unknown reasons. V, J and clone size derive from that table, while D and trimming were established from the DNA sequence. The sample records over 250,000 clones, roughly nine tenths of which are singletons. The top ten hold approximately 1.8% of the sample.

About this clone itself: This receptor's antigen is unknown. No much larger clone exists at a distance of one base, and base qualities are not known.

Trimming removed 3 bases from V and 7 bases from J; the gene matches leave 12 bases unexplained. The CDR3 measures 16 amino acids from cysteine to phenylalanine. The DNA shown is the 48-base CDR3, in frame from base 1. From a lookup of the germline V gene, CDR1 and CDR2 are SNHLY and FYNNEI. Sequences were obtained from PBMCs or T cells enriched from blood (not recorded which). The sequence came from a woman aged 60-75 years who had recovered from COVID-19. The rearranged segments are TRBV2 and TRBJ1-5, and 7 junctional nucleotides match TRBD1. The nucleotides are TGTGCCAGCAGTGATGAGGGCAGGGGGGCCGGGCAGCCCCAGCATTTT. This encodes CASSDEGRGAGQPQHF.